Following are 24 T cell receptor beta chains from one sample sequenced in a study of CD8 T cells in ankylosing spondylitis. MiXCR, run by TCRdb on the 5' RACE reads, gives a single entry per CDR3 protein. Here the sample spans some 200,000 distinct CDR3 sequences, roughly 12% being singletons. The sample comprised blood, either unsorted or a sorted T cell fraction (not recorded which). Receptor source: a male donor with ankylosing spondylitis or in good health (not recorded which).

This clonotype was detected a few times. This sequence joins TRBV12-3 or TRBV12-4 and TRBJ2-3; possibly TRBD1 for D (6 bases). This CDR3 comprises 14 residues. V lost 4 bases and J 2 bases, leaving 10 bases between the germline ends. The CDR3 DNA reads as TGTGCCAGCAGTTCCACAGGGCCCACAGATACGCAGTATTTT. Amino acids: CASSSTGPTDTQYF.

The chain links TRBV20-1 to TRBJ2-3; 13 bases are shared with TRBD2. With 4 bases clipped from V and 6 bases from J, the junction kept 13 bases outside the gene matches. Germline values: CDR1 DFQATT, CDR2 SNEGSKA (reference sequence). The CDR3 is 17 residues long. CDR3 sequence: CSANPVTSGGEGDTQYF. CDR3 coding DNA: TGCAGTGCTAACCCCGTAACTAGCGGGGGGGAGGGGGATACGCAGTATTTT.

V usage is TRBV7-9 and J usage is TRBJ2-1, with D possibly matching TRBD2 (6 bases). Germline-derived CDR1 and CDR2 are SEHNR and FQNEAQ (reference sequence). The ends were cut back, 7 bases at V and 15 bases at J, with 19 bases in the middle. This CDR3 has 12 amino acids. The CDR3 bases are TGTGCCAGCACTCCGACCCGGGAGTTGCGGTTCTTC. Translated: CASTPTRELRFF.

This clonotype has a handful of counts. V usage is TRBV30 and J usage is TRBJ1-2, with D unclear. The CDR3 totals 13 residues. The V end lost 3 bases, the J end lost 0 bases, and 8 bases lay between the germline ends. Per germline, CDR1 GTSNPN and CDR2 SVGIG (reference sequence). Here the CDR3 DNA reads TGTGCCTGGAGGGCCAGTTCTAACTATGGCTACACCTTC. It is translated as CAWRASSNYGYTF.

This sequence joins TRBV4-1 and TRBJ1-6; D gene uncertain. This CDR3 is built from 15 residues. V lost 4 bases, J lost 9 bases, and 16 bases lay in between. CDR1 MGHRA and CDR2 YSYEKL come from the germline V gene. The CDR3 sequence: CASSLLQSPGSPLHF. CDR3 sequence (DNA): TGCGCCAGCAGCCTCTTACAGTCTCCTGGTTCACCCCTCCACTTT.

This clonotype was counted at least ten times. CDR3 sequence: CASSLGPFVMETQYF. CDR3 coding DNA: TGTGCCAGCAGCTTAGGACCTTTCGTGATGGAGACCCAGTACTTC. The chain couples TRBV7-2 to TRBJ2-5; unclear D gene. The V end lost 1 base, the J end lost 5 bases, and 14 bases lay between the germline ends. Germline V lookup: CDR1 SGHTA, CDR2 FQGNSA. The CDR3 is 15 amino acids.

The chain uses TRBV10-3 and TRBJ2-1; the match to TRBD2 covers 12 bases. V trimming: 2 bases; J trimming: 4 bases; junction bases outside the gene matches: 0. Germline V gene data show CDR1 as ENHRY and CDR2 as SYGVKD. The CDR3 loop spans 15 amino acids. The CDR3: CAISELAGGYNEQFF. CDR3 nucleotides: TGTGCCATCAGTGAGCTAGCGGGGGGGTACAATGAGCAGTTCTTC.

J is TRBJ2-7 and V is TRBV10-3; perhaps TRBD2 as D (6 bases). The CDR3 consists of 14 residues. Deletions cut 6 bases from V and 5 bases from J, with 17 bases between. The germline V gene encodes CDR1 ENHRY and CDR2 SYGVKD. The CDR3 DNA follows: TGTGCCATCAGGGACGGCGGGGTGTCCCACGAGCAGTACTTC. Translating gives CAIRDGGVSHEQYF.

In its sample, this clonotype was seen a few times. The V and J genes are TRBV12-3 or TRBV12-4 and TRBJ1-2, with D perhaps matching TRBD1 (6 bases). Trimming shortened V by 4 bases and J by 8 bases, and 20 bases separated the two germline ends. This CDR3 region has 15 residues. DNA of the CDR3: TGTGCCAGCAGTTCCAGACAGGTTCCAAAGGAGGGCTACACCTTC. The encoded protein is CASSSRQVPKEGYTF.

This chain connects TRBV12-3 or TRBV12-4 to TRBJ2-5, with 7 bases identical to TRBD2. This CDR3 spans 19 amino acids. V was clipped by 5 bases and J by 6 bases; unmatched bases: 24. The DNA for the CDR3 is TGTGCCAGCAGTCCACCCCGGAAAGAAGCGGGGAGCGACTTTCAGACCCAGTACTTC. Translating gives CASSPPRKEAGSDFQTQYF.

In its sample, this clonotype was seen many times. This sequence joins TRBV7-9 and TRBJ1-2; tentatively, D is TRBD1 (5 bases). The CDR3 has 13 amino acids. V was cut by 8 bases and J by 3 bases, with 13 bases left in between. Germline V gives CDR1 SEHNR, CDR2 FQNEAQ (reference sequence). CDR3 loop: CASAKATDYGYTF. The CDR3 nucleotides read TGTGCCAGCGCTAAGGCGACAGACTATGGCTACACCTTC. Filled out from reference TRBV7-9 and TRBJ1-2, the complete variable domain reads DTGVSQNPRHKITKRGQNVTFRCDPISEHNRLYWYRQTLGQGPEFLTYFQNEAQLEKSRLLSDRFSAERPKGSFSTLEIQRTEQGDSAMYLCASAKATDYGYTFGSGTRLTVV.

The CDR3 nucleotides are TGTGCCAGCACCGACGAGGGCGAACCGAACACTGAAGCTTTCTTT. Protein product: CASTDEGEPNTEAFF. The V call is TRBV7-2, the J call TRBJ1-1; D not certain. Looked up from germline, CDR1 is SGHTA and CDR2 is FQGNSA. V was pared by 7 bases and J by 1 base, with 16 bases between. The CDR3 runs to 15 residues.

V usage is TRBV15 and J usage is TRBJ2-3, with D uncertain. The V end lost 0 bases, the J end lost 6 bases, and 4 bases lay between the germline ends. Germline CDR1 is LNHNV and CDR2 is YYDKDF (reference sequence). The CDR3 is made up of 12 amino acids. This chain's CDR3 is CATSRESDTQYF. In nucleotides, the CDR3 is TGTGCCACCAGCAGAGAGTCCGATACGCAGTATTTT.

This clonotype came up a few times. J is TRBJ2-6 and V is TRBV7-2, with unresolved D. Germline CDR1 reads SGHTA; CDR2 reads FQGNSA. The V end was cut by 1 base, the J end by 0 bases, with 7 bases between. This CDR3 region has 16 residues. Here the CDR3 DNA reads TGTGCCAGCAGCTTAGGCTGGAGCTCTGGGGCCAACGTCCTGACTTTC. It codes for CASSLGWSSGANVLTF.

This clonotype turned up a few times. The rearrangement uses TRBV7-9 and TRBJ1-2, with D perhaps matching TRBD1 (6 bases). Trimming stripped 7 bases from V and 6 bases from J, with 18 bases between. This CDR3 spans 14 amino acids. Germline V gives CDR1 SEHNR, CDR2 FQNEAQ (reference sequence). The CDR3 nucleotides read TGTGCCAGCACCCTTTCGGGGGGGGCGGATGGCTACACCTTC. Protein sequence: CASTLSGGADGYTF.

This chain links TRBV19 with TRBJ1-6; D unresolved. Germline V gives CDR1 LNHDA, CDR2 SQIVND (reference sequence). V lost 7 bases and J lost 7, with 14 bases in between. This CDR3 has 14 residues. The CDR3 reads CASTEGPGNSPLHF. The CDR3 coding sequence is TGTGCCAGTACTGAGGGTCCGGGGAATTCACCCCTCCACTTT.

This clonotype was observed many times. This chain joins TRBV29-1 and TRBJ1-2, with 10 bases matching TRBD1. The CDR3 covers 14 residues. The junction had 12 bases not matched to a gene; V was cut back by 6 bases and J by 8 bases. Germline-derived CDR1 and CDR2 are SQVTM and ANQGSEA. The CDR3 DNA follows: TGCAGCGTCCACCTGACAGGGGGCGCGGGGGGCTACACCTTC. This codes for CSVHLTGGAGGYTF. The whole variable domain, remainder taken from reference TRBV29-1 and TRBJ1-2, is SAVISQKPSRDICQRGTSLTIQCQVDSQVTMMFWYRQQPGQSLTLIATANQGSEATYESGFVIDKFPISRPNLTFSTLTVSNMSPEDSSIYLCSVHLTGGAGGYTFGSGTRLTVV.

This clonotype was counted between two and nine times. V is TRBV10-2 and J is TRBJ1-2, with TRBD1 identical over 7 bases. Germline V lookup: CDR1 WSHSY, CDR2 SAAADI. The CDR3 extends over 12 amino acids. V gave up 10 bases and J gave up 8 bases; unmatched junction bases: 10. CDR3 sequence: CAISDREGGYTF. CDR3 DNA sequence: TGCGCCATCTCCGACAGGGAGGGCGGCTACACCTTC.

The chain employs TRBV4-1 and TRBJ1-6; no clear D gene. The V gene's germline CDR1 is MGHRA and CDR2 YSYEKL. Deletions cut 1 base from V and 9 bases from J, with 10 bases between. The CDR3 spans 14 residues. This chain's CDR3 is CASSQGGGSSPLHF. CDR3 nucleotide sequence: TGCGCCAGCAGCCAAGGGGGAGGGAGTTCACCCCTCCACTTT.

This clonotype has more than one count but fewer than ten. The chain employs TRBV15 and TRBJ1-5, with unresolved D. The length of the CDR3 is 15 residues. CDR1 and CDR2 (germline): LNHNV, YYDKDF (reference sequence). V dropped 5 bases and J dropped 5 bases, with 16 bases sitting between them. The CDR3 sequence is CATSSQREGDQPQHF. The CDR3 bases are TGTGCCACCAGCTCCCAGAGGGAGGGTGATCAGCCCCAGCATTTT.

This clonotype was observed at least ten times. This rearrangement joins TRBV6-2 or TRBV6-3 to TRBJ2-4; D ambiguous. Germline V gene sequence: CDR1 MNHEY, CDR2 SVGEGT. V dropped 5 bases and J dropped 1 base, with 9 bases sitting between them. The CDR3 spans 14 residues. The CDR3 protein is CASSQTGAKNIQYF. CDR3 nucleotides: TGTGCCAGCAGTCAGACCGGGGCCAAAAACATTCAGTACTTC.

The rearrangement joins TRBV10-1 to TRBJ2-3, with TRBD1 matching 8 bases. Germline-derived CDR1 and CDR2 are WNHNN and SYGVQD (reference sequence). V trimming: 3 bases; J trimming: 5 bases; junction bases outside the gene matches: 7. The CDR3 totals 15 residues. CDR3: CASSDFQGARDTQYF. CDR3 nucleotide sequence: TGCGCCAGCAGTGATTTCCAGGGGGCGAGAGATACGCAGTATTTT.

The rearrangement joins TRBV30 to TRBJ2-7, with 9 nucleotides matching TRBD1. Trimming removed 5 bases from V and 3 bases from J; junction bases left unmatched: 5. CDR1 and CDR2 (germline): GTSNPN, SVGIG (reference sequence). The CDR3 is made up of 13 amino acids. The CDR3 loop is CAWSGTGFYEQYF. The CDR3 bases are TGTGCCTGGTCCGGGACAGGGTTCTACGAGCAGTACTTC.

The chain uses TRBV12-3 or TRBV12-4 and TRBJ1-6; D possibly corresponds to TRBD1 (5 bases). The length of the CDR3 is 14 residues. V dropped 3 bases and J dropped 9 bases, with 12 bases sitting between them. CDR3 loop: CASSLWRGGSPLHF. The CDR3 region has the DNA TGTGCCAGCAGTTTGTGGAGGGGCGGTTCACCCCTCCACTTT.